This TCR beta chain was sequenced in a study of cytomegalovirus exposure and HLA in healthy donors. About the research overall: Around 200 million T cells yielded more than 90 million unique TCR beta sequences, as an earlier analysis found.

The PCR ran on 60 Vbeta and 13 Jbeta primers. Measured with immunoSEQ multiplex PCR; TCRdb has only the in-frame clones, and not every one. The sample shows 150,000 or so clones, approximately 80% of them seen only once. CDR1 is MGHRA and CDR2 is YSYEKL in the germline V gene. The CDR3 spans 19 residues. Trimming pared 5 bases from V and 1 base from J, leaving 23 bases between. This clone was seen a few times. Antigen specificity is unknown. General study points: In a later analysis, most CMV-associated TCR beta chains appeared HLA-restricted. The listing of 150 to 200 TCR beta chains classed them as cytomegalovirus-associated. An analysis done earlier found most TCR beta V segments productive about 87% or about 30% of the time.

What was sequenced was PBMCs. The gene calls are TRBV4-1 and TRBJ2-2; weak D call: TRBD2 (6 bases). The sequence was collected from a woman in her thirties or forties in good health and CMV-seropositive. This chain's CDR3 is CASSILLGSGILNTGELFF. The CDR3 nucleotides read TGCGCCAGCAGCATCCTCTTAGGTAGCGGAATCCTGAACACCGGGGAGCTGTTTTTT.